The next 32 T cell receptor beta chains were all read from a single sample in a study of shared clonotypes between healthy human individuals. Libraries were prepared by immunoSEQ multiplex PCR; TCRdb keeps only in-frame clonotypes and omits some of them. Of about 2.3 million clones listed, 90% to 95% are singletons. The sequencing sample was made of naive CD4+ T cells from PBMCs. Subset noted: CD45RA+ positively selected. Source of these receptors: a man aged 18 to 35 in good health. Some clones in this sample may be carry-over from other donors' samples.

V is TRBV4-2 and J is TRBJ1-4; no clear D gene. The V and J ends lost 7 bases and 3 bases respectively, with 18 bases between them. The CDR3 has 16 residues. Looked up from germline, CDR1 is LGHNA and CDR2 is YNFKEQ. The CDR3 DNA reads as TGTGCCAGCACCCCTAACTCAGGCTTAGCTAATGAAAAACTGTTTTTT. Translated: CASTPNSGLANEKLFF.

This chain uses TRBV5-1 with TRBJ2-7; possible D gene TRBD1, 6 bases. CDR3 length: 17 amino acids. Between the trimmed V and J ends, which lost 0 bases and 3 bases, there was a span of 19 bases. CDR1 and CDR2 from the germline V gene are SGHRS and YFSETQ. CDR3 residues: CASSLATETIRGYEQYF. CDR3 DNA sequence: TGCGCCAGCAGCTTGGCCACGGAAACGATCAGGGGCTACGAGCAGTACTTC.

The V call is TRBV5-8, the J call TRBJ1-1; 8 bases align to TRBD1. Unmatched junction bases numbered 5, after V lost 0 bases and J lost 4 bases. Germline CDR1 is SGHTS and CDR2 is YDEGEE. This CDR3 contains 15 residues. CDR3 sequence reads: CASSLGNRGSTEAFF. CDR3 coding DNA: TGTGCCAGCAGCTTGGGGAACAGGGGGAGCACTGAAGCTTTCTTT.

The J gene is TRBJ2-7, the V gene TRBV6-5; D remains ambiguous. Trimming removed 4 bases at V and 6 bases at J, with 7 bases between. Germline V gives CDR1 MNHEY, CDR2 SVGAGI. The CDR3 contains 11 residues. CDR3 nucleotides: TGTGCCAGCAGTTCCCCTCTCGAGCAGTACTTC. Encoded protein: CASSSPLEQYF.

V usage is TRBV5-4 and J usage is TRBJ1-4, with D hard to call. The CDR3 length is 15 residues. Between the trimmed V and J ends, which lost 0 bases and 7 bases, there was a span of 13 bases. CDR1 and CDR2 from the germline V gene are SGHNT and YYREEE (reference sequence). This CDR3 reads CASSLAPREGEKLFF. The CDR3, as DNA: TGTGCCAGCAGCTTGGCCCCTAGAGAGGGTGAAAAACTGTTTTTT.

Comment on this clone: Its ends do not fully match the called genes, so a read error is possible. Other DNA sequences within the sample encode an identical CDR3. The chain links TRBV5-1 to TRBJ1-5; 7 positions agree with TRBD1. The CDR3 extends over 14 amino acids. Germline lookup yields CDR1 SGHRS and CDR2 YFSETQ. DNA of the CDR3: TGTGCCAGCAGCTTGGAGGGGGCGCGGCAGCCCCAGCATTTT. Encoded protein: CASSLEGARQPQHF.

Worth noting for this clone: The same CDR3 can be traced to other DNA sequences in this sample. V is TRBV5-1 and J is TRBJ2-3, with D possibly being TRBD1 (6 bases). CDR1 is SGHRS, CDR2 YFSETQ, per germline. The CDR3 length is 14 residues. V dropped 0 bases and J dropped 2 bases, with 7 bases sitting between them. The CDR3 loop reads CASSLGTATDTQYF. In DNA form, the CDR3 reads TGCGCCAGCAGCTTGGGGACAGCCACAGATACGCAGTATTTT.

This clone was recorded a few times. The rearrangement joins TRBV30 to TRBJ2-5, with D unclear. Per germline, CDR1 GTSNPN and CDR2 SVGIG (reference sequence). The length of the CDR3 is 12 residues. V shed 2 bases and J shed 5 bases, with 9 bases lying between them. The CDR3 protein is CAWSKSGETQYF. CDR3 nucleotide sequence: TGTGCCTGGAGTAAGTCTGGGGAGACCCAGTACTTC.

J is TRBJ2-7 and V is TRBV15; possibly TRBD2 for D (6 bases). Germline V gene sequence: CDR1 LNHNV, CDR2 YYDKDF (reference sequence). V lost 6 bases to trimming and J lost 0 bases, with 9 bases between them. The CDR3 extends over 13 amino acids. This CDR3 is CATRRDSSYEQYF. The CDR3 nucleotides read TGTGCCACCAGGCGGGACTCCTCCTACGAGCAGTACTTC.

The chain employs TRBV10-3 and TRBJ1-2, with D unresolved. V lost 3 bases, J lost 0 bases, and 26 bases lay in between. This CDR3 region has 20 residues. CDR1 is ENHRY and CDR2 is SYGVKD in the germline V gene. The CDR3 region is CAISEEKGRPTIASNYGYTF. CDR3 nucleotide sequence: TGTGCCATCAGTGAAGAGAAGGGCAGGCCCACCATAGCGTCTAACTATGGCTACACCTTC.

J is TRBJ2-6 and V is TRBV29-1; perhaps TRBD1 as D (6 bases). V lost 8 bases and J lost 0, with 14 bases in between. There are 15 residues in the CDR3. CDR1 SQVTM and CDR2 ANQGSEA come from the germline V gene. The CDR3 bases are TGCAGCATCGGACAGCCGGGCTCTGGGGCCAACGTCCTGACTTTC. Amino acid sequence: CSIGQPGSGANVLTF.

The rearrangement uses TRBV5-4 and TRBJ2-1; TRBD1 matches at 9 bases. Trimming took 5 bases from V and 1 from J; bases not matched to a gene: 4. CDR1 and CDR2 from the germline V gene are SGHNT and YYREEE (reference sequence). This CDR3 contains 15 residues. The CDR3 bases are TGTGCCAGCAGTACCGGGACAGGGTCCTACAATGAGCAGTTCTTC. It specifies CASSTGTGSYNEQFF.

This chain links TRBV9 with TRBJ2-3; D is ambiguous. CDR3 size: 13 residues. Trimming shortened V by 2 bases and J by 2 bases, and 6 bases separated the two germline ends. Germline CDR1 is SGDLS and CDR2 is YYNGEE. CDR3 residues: CASSVYTTDTQYF. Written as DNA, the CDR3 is TGTGCCAGCAGCGTGTACACCACAGATACGCAGTATTTT. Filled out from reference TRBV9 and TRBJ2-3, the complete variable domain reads DSGVTQTPKHLITATGQRVTLRCSPRSGDLSVYWYQQSLDQGLQFLIQYYNGEERAKGNILERFSAQQFPDLHSELNLSSLELGDSALYFCASSVYTTDTQYFGPGTRLTVL.

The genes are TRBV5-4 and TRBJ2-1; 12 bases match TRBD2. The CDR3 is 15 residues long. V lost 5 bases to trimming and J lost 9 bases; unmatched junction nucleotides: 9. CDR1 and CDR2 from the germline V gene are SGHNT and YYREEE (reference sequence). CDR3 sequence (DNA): TGTGCCAGCAGTCGAGGGACTAGCGGGTTTGGTGAGCAGTTCTTC. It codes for CASSRGTSGFGEQFF.

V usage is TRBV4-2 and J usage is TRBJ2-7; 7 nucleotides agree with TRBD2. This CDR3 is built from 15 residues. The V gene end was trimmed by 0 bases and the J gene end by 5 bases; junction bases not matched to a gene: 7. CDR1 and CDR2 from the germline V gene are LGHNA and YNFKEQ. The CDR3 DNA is TGTGCCAGCAGCCAAGAATCGACTAGCTGGAACGAGCAGTACTTC. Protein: CASSQESTSWNEQYF.

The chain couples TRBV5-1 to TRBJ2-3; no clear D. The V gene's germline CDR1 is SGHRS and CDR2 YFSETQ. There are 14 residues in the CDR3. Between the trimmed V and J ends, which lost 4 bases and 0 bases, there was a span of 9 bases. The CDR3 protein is CASSRATSTDTQYF. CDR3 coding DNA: TGCGCCAGCAGCCGAGCGACCAGCACAGATACGCAGTATTTT.

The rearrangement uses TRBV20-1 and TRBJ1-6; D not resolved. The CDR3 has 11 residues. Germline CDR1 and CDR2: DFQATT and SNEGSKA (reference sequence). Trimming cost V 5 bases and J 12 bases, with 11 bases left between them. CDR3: CSALSRGPLHF. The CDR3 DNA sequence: TGCAGTGCTCTTTCCCGGGGACCCCTCCACTTT.

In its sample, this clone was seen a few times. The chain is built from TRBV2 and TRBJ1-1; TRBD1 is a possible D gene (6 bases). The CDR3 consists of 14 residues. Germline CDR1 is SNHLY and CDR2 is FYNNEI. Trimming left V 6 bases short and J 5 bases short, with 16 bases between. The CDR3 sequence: CASSGQRVGTEAFF. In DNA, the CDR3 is TGTGCCAGCAGCGGACAGAGGGTAGGGACTGAAGCTTTCTTT.

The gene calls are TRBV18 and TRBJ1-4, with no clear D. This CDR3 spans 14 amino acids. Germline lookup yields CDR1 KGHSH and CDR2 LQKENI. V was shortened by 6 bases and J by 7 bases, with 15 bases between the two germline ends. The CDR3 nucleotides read TGTGCCAGCTCCCCCCCGGCGCGGGGTGAAAAACTGTTTTTT. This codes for CASSPPARGEKLFF.

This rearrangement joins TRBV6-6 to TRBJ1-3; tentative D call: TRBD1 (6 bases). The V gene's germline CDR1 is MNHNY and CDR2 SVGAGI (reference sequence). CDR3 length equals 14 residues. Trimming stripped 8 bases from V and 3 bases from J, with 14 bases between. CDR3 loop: CASATGTFGNTIYF. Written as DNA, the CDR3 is TGTGCCAGCGCGACCGGGACATTTGGAAACACCATATATTTT.

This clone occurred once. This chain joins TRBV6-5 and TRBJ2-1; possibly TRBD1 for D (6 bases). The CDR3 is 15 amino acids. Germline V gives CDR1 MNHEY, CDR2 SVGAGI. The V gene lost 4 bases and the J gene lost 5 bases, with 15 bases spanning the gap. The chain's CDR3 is CASSSGTGFHNEQFF. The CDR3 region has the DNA TGTGCCAGCAGTTCGGGAACAGGGTTCCACAATGAGCAGTTCTTC.

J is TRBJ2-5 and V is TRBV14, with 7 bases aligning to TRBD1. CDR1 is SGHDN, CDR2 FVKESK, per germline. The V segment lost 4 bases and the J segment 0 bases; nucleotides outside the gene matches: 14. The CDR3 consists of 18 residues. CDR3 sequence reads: CASSLSLAWDSYQETQYF. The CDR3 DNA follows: TGTGCCAGCAGCCTCTCCCTCGCCTGGGACAGCTACCAAGAGACCCAGTACTTC.

The CDR3 sequence is CASSLLRHLGYITGELFF. In nucleotides, the CDR3 is TGTGCCAGCAGCTTGCTACGGCATCTGGGTTACATCACCGGGGAGCTGTTTTTT. The chain links TRBV5-4 to TRBJ2-2; D gene uncertain. Germline V lookup: CDR1 SGHNT, CDR2 YYREEE (reference sequence). Trimming removed 1 base from V and 4 bases from J, with 20 bases in between. The CDR3 extends over 18 amino acids.

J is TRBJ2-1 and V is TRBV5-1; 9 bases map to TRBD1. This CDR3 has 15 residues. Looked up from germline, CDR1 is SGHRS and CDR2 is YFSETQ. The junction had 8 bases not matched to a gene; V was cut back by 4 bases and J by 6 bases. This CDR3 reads CASSLGDRVGNEQFF. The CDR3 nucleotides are TGCGCCAGCAGCCTCGGGGACAGGGTCGGCAATGAGCAGTTCTTC.

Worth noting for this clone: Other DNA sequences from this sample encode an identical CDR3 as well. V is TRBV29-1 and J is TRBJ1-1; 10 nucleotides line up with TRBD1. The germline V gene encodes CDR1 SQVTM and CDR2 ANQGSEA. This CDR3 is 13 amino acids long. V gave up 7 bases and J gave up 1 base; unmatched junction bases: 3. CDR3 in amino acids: CSGRQGANTEAFF. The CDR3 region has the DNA TGCAGCGGCCGACAGGGGGCGAACACTGAAGCTTTCTTT.

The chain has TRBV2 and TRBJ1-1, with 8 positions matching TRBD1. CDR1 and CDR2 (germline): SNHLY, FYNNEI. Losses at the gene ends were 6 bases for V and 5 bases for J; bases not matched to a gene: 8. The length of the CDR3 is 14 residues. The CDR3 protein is CASRVDRGITEAFF. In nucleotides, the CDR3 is TGTGCCAGCAGAGTTGACAGGGGTATAACTGAAGCTTTCTTT.

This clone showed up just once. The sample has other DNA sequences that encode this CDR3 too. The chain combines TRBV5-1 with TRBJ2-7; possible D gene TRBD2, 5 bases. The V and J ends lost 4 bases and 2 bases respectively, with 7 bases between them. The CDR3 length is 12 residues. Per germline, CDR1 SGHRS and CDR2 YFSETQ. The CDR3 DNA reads TGCGCCAGCAGCCTCGGGGCCTACGAGCAGTACTTC. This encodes CASSLGAYEQYF.

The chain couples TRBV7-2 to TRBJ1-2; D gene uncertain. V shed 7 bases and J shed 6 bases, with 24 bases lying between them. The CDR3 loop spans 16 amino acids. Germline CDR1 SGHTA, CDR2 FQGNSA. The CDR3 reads CASNPPGLPVEHGYTF. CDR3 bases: TGTGCCAGCAACCCCCCCGGACTGCCTGTCGAGCATGGCTACACCTTC.

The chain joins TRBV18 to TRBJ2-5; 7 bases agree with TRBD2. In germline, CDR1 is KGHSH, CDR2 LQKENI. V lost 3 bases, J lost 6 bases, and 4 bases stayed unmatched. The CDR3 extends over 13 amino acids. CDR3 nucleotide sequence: TGTGCCAGCTCACCCGCGGGGGATCAGACCCAGTACTTC. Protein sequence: CASSPAGDQTQYF.

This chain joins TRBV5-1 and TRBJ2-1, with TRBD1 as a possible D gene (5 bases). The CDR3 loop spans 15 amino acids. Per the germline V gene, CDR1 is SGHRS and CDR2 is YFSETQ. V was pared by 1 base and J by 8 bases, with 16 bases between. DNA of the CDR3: TGCGCCAGCAGCTTGTTGTCTGTTAGGGGCGATGAGCAGTTCTTC. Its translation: CASSLLSVRGDEQFF. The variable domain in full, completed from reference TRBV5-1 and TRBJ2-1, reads KAGVTQTPRYLIKTRGQQVTLSCSPISGHRSVSWYQQTPGQGLQFLFEYFSETQRNKGNFPGRFSGRQFSNSRSEMNVSTLELGDSALYLCASSLLSVRGDEQFFGPGTRLTVL.

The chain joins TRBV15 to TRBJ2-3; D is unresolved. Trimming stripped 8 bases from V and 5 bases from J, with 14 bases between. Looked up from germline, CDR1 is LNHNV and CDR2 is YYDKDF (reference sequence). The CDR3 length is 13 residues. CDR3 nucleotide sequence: TGTGCCACCCGTTTGGGCGCGAGAGATACGCAGTATTTT. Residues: CATRLGARDTQYF.

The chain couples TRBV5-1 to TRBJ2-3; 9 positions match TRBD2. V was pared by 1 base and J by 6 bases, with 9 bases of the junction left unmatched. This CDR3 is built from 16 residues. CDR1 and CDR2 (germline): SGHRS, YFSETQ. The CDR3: CASSLLGIAGADTQYF. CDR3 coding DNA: TGCGCCAGCAGCTTGCTCGGAATAGCGGGAGCGGATACGCAGTATTTT.